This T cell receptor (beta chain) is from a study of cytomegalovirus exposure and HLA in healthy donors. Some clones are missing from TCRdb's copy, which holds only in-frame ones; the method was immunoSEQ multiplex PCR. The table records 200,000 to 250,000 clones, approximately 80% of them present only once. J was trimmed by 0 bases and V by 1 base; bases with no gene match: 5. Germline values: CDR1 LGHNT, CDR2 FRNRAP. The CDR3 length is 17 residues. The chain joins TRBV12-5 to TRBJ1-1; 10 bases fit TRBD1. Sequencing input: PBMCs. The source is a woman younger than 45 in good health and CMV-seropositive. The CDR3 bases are TGTGCTAGTGGTTTGGGACAGGGGGCAGCCTTGAACACTGAAGCTTTCTTT. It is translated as CASGLGQGAALNTEAFF.